The present TCR beta chain was sequenced within a study of T-cell reconstitution after alpha-beta-depleted transplantation in children. Study-level findings and limits: By one year post-transplant, T-cell counts and diversity largely arose from T cells that were newly produced. Roughly two months post-transplant, alpha-beta T cells reportedly originated from several hundred graft clones that had expanded. Some patients' high day-60 TCRbeta diversity was traced to surviving recipient T cells and thymic progenitors.

This clonotype was seen a few times. Its matching antigen is unknown. The CDR3 loop spans 16 amino acids. Germline V lookup: CDR1 SGHTA, CDR2 FQGNSA. V was shortened by 3 bases and J by 7 bases, with 16 bases between the two germline ends. Unique molecular identifiers were used in preparing the TCRbeta library. MiXCR, applied by TCRdb to the PCR reads, yields one record per CDR3 protein. The sample has about a million distinct CDR3 sequences, roughly 29% seen once. The receptor comes from a boy under two years old who had a stem cell transplant for SCID, so the T cells may come from the graft donor. The gene calls are TRBV7-2 and TRBJ1-6; a weak D match, TRBD1 (6 bases). The material sequenced was PBMCs, mostly from graft donor cells, taken 360 days after TCRalphabeta/CD19-depleted stem cell transplant. The CDR3 spells CASSFQYRAGNSPLHF. The CDR3 bases are TGTGCCAGCAGCTTCCAATACAGGGCGGGGAATTCACCCCTCCACTTT.